The present TCR beta chain was sequenced within a study of blood T cell repertoires in COVID-19. For the study at large: The United States, Italy and Spain supplied acute and convalescent COVID-19 samples.

Per the authors' pipeline: How many nucleated cells were present was estimated from reference gene primer amplification. Using immunoSEQ multiplex PCR, the repertoire was profiled, and TCRdb retains in-frame clones only, with some absent. V, J and clone size reflect that table, while D and trimming were determined from the DNA. The repertoire consists of 250,000 to 350,000 clones, with about nine tenths occurring once and the leading ten covering less than 3%. Germline V gives CDR1 MNHEY, CDR2 SVGEGT. Trimming removed 2 bases from V and 5 bases from J, with 21 bases in between. The CDR3 loop spans 17 amino acids.

The chain joins TRBV6-2 or TRBV6-3 to TRBJ2-5; D remains unclear. The TCR comes from a woman younger than 45 with active or convalescent COVID-19. Sequenced: peripheral blood. This chain's CDR3 is CASSYQNRGTPRETQYF. The DNA for the CDR3 is TGTGCCAGCAGTTACCAGAACCGAGGCACTCCGAGGGAGACCCAGTACTTC.